Reported below is one TCR beta chain. This clone was detected only a few times. Its antigen specificity is not known. The input lacks base qualities; no much larger clone sits a single base away. This sample was taken from a study of blood T cell repertoires in COVID-19 (dated by TCRdb to the early 2020s). In terms of the full investigation: Collaborator samples came from the United States, Italy and Spain and covered acute and convalescent phases of COVID-19. The material from the prospective study consisted of cDNA or gDNA derived from T cells, B-cell-depleted T cells, or PBMCs. Deeply sampled blood TCRbeta repertoires from subjects exposed to, actively infected with, or recovered from COVID-19 were included in the dataset. The repertoires were made available in a free public database intended to serve as a resource for research on the immune response to SARS-CoV-2. Samples were obtained from the ongoing ImmuneRACE study (first 160 participants) and from 1,254 subjects provided by 6 global collaborators. Nearly every sample came with metadata listing a de-identified subject ID, COVID-19 status, age in years and sex. HLA class I and class II types, where available, came from metadata supplied by the sample provider rather than from assay-based typing.

There are 11 amino acids in the CDR3, from cysteine to phenylalanine inclusive. Only the CDR3 portion is preserved as DNA: 33 bases, with reading frame beginning at the first base. The germline V gene yields KGHDR for CDR1 and SFDVKD for CDR2. The trim is 5 bases for V and 4 bases for J, with a gap of 4 bases between the germline ends. Whole blood was collected in K2EDTA tubes by collaborating institutions according to the institutions' own protocols. Collaborator samples were shipped for TCRbeta analysis as frozen whole blood, isolated PBMCs, or DNA extracted from either sample type. TCRbeta CDR3 regions were amplified from genomic DNA using the immunoSEQ Assay, a bias-controlled multiplex PCR. In the source study's methods: The number of nucleated cells in each sample was estimated from the amplification of reference gene primers within the assay. To quantify the absolute abundance of each unique TCRbeta CDR3 rearrangement, sequence reads were collapsed and filtered. Productive Simpson clonality was computed per sample as the square root of Simpson's diversity index over productive rearrangements. Here the immuneACCESS table is served through TCRdb, limited to in-frame sequences with V and J called. Missing clones are a known gap in these copies; in checked studies unresolved V genes cover under half, and the rest lacks a known reason. The DNA gave D and trimming, while V, J and clone size come from that table. For this sample there are over 100,000 clones; roughly 86% appear just once. The ten largest clones add up to 4.5% of the sample.

The study at large found these results: The amount of clinical and demographic metadata varied by source and participant and was provided uncurated.

The sequencing input was peripheral blood. This chain is built from TRBV24-1 and TRBJ1-2, with the D gene not clear enough to name. The clonotype was recovered from a man aged 40-49 years with acute or convalescent COVID-19. Here the CDR3 is given as CATSASYGYTF. The sequenced DNA: TGTGCCACCAGTGCCAGCTATGGCTACACCTTC.